One and the same sample provided the 10 T cell receptor beta chains below, sequenced in a study of blood T cells in healthy people across ages (dated by TCRdb to between 2014 and 2017). Libraries came from 5' RACE. The instrument given in TCRdb is Illumina HiSeq 2500. A second PCR of roughly 6 to 11 cycles was run with a J-beta primer mix and a sample-barcoded 5' primer. TCRdb passed the public sequencing reads through fastp at Q25 and MiXCR, retaining productive beta sequences. Entries that share a CDR3 protein sequence are merged under the most common genes and DNA. Across this sample there are about 840,000 distinct CDR3 sequences, with almost 30% seen only once. Jointly, the top ten make up roughly 10% of the sample. The same data also went into a second study, on T cells of mothers and their children.

Sequencing input: blood. The receptor set was obtained from a woman in her thirties or forties in good health.

The chain couples TRBV7-8 to TRBJ2-1; the match to TRBD1 covers 7 bases. The CDR3 covers 17 residues. The junction had 16 bases not matched to a gene; V was cut back by 4 bases and J by 7 bases. CDR1 SGHVS and CDR2 FQNEAQ come from the germline V gene. CDR3 DNA sequence: TGTGCCAGCAGCTCGGGTACTCCCGACAGGGTTAGGAATGAGCAGTTCTTC. This encodes CASSSGTPDRVRNEQFF.

This clonotype was counted many times. The CDR3 DNA is TGTGCCAGCAGCTTCAGTTTCTCCGAAGGGGAGCTGTTTTTT. This translates into CASSFSFSEGELFF. The chain couples TRBV7-9 to TRBJ2-2; no reliable D call. Trimming took 3 bases from V and 8 from J, leaving 13 bases between them. The CDR3 is 14 amino acids. In germline, CDR1 is SEHNR, CDR2 FQNEAQ (reference sequence).

The chain uses TRBV29-1 and TRBJ2-1; 7 nucleotides agree with TRBD2. Germline V gene sequence: CDR1 SQVTM, CDR2 ANQGSEA. Unmatched junction bases numbered 6, after V lost 3 bases and J lost 7 bases. CDR3 size: 13 residues. CDR3 sequence: CSVDLRGFNEQFF. As DNA, the CDR3 is TGCAGCGTTGATTTGCGGGGGTTTAATGAGCAGTTCTTC.

In its sample, this clonotype was seen a few times. This sequence joins TRBV18 and TRBJ2-1; TRBD1 matches at 7 bases. This CDR3 contains 14 residues. After removal of 3 bases from V and 9 bases from J, the junction contained 8 bases not matched to a gene. CDR1 is KGHSH, CDR2 LQKENI, per germline. In DNA, the CDR3 is TGTGCCAGCTCACCCACGACAGGGCTAAGTGAGCAGTTCTTC. Amino acid sequence: CASSPTTGLSEQFF.

The V call is TRBV30, the J call TRBJ2-1; a weak D match, TRBD2 (6 bases). CDR3 length equals 13 residues. Looked up from germline, CDR1 is GTSNPN and CDR2 is SVGIG (reference sequence). Trimming removed 3 bases from V and 4 bases from J, with 10 bases in between. This CDR3 is CAWSRELYNEQFF. The DNA for the CDR3 is TGTGCCTGGAGCCGGGAGCTGTACAATGAGCAGTTCTTC.

In its sample, this clonotype was seen a few times. The rearrangement uses TRBV20-1 and TRBJ1-5; D ambiguous. The germline V and J ends were trimmed by 0 bases and 3 bases, with 12 bases remaining between them. The germline gives CDR1 DFQATT, CDR2 SNEGSKA (reference sequence). This CDR3 contains 15 residues. Here the CDR3 reads CSARDPASYNQPQHF. In nucleotides, the CDR3 is TGCAGTGCTAGAGACCCGGCCTCTTACAATCAGCCCCAGCATTTT.

The J gene is TRBJ1-4, the V gene TRBV6-6; 9 nucleotides align to TRBD1. The V segment lost 2 bases and the J segment 8 bases; nucleotides outside the gene matches: 6. Per germline, CDR1 MNHNY and CDR2 SVGAGI (reference sequence). This CDR3 comprises 15 residues. CDR3 DNA sequence: TGTGCCAGCAGTTACACGGGACAGGGAGACGAAAAACTGTTTTTT. Encoded protein: CASSYTGQGDEKLFF.

This clonotype was seen repeatedly, ten times or more. V is TRBV7-9 and J is TRBJ2-1; possibly TRBD1 for D (5 bases). V was clipped by 5 bases and J by 5 bases, with 19 bases between them. The CDR3 has 16 amino acids. CDR1 and CDR2 from the germline V gene are SEHNR and FQNEAQ (reference sequence). CDR3 sequence reads: CASSPPVAGKDNEQFF. CDR3 sequence (DNA): TGTGCCAGCAGCCCCCCGGTGGCAGGGAAAGACAATGAGCAGTTCTTC.

This chain joins TRBV5-1 and TRBJ1-1; TRBD1 matches 9 bases. V shed 3 bases, J shed 11 bases, and the junction held 11 bases outside the gene matches. The CDR3 spans 14 residues. Germline CDR1 SGHRS, CDR2 YFSETQ. CDR3 nucleotides: TGCGCCAGCAGCTCCACCGGACAGGGGATGAGGGCTTTCTTT. It codes for CASSSTGQGMRAFF.

The V gene is TRBV3-1, the J gene TRBJ1-2; a possible D gene is TRBD1 (6 bases). This CDR3 region has 16 residues. Trimming pared 9 bases from V and 4 bases from J, leaving 24 bases between. Per the germline V gene, CDR1 is LGHDT and CDR2 is YNNKEL (reference sequence). The CDR3 region has the DNA TGTGCCAGTCAGACGGGACATCAAAGTCTCAGCTATGGCTACACCTTC. Its protein is CASQTGHQSLSYGYTF.